Described below is a single TCR beta chain sequence and its context. This PCR relied on a set of 60 Vbeta primers and 13 Jbeta primers. The data were produced by immunoSEQ multiplex PCR, yet TCRdb's version contains in-frame clones alone and is incomplete. The sample comprises 100,000 or so clones, about four fifths of which are singletons, and 2.1% rests with the top ten. The data are from a study of cytomegalovirus exposure and HLA in healthy donors. V lost 4 bases and J lost 4, with 7 bases in between. The CDR3 has 12 residues. In germline, CDR1 is MGHDK, CDR2 SYGVNS. The chain combines TRBV25-1 with TRBJ2-5; D unclear. The material sequenced was PBMCs. The TCR was taken from a man younger than 35 in good health and CMV-seronegative. Here the CDR3 reads CASSAGIETQYF. Written as DNA, the CDR3 is TGTGCCAGCAGTGCAGGTATAGAGACCCAGTACTTC.